Presented here are 18 T cell receptor beta chains from one specimen sequenced in a study of blood T cell repertoires in COVID-19. This table comes from immunoSEQ multiplex PCR, and its TCRdb copy is limited to in-frame clones, with some not included. The repertoire has hundreds of thousands of clones, about 89% of them found once; the top ten carry about 9.9%. Sample: PBMCs or T cells enriched from blood (not recorded which). These receptors all stem from a woman in her forties who had recovered from COVID-19.

The chain uses TRBV19 and TRBJ2-2, with 9 bases lining up with TRBD1. This CDR3 has 14 amino acids. J lost 5 bases, V lost 4 bases, and 2 bases had no gene match. The germline CDR1 and CDR2 sequences are LNHDA and SQIVND (reference sequence). The CDR3 region has the DNA TGTGCCAGTAGTAGGGACAGGGCGACCGGGGAGCTGTTTTTT. Protein product: CASSRDRATGELFF.

V gene TRBV5-1 combines with J gene TRBJ2-7; TRBD1 might be the D (6 bases). Germline CDR1 is SGHRS and CDR2 is YFSETQ. The length of the CDR3 is 15 residues. V lost 0 bases and J lost 3, with 13 bases in between. As DNA, the CDR3 is TGCGCCAGCAGCTTGGAATCGGACAGCATCTACGAGCAGTACTTC. Amino acid sequence: CASSLESDSIYEQYF. The full variable domain, rest sourced from reference TRBV5-1 and TRBJ2-7, is KAGVTQTPRYLIKTRGQQVTLSCSPISGHRSVSWYQQTPGQGLQFLFEYFSETQRNKGNFPGRFSGRQFSNSRSEMNVSTLELGDSALYLCASSLESDSIYEQYFGPGTRLTVT.

The DNA for the CDR3 is TGTGCCAGCAACGGACAGGGCGCTGGGAACTACGAGCAGTACTTC. This encodes CASNGQGAGNYEQYF. This chain joins TRBV6-5 and TRBJ2-7, with 8 bases lining up with TRBD1. Looked up from germline, CDR1 is MNHEY and CDR2 is SVGAGI. J was trimmed by 3 bases and V by 7 bases; bases with no gene match: 11. CDR3 size: 15 residues.

This clone was counted a few times. The chain uses TRBV7-3 and TRBJ1-4; a weak D match, TRBD1 (5 bases). Germline CDR1 is SGHTA and CDR2 is FQGTGA. V lost 2 bases to trimming and J lost 12 bases, with 25 bases between them. The CDR3 extends over 17 amino acids. CDR3 in DNA: TGTGCCAGCAGCTTATCCGCCATGGGTCAGGGTGGAAGGGAACTGTTTTTT. Encoded protein: CASSLSAMGQGGRELFF.

This clone appeared once. J is TRBJ2-4 and V is TRBV27; D not resolved. The V gene lost 8 bases and the J gene lost 0 bases, with 8 bases spanning the gap. CDR1 is MNHEY and CDR2 is SMNVEV in the germline V gene (reference sequence). The CDR3 totals 13 residues. The CDR3 loop is CASQATAKNIQYF. CDR3 in DNA: TGTGCCAGCCAAGCGACAGCCAAAAACATTCAGTACTTC.

This chain uses TRBV2 with TRBJ1-2; D call uncertain. The germline CDR1 and CDR2 sequences are SNHLY and FYNNEI. Trimming pared 1 base from V and 3 bases from J, leaving 6 bases between. The CDR3 is 13 amino acids. CDR3 protein: CASSEGSYYGYTF. DNA for the CDR3: TGTGCCAGCAGTGAAGGCAGTTACTATGGCTACACCTTC.

The J gene is TRBJ1-1, the V gene TRBV7-2, with D uncertain. V shed 3 bases and J shed 0 bases, with 5 bases lying between them. Per the germline V gene, CDR1 is SGHTA and CDR2 is FQGNSA. The length of the CDR3 is 13 residues. CDR3 amino acids: CASSFLLNTEAFF. In DNA, the CDR3 is TGTGCCAGCAGCTTCCTCCTGAACACTGAAGCTTTCTTT.

The CDR3 DNA reads as TGTGCCACCGGGCCCACTAGCGGGAGTAAAGACGAGCTGTTTTTT. This gives the protein CATGPTSGSKDELFF. The rearrangement joins TRBV2 to TRBJ2-2, with 11 bases fitting TRBD2. The germline V gene encodes CDR1 SNHLY and CDR2 FYNNEI. The CDR3 totals 15 residues. V lost 10 bases and J lost 11; bases outside the gene matches: 15.

V usage is TRBV28 and J usage is TRBJ2-2; D may be TRBD2 (5 bases). V lost 11 bases and J 7 bases, leaving 20 bases between the germline ends. CDR3 length equals 14 residues. In germline, CDR1 is MDHEN, CDR2 SYDVKM. The CDR3 nucleotides read TGTGCCGGAGGAAGGGCCGGGGTAGGCGGGGAGCTGTTTTTT. Translated: CAGGRAGVGGELFF. Full variable domain (rest looked up from reference TRBV28 and TRBJ2-2): DVKVTQSSRYLVKRTGEKVFLECVQDMDHENMFWYRQDPGLGLRLIYFSYDVKMKEKGDIPEGYSVSREKKERFSLILESASTNQTSMYLCAGGRAGVGGELFFGEGSRLTVL.

This chain uses TRBV9 with TRBJ2-3; 8 positions match TRBD2. Per the germline V gene, CDR1 is SGDLS and CDR2 is YYNGEE. This CDR3 contains 13 residues. Unmatched junction bases numbered 1, after V lost 3 bases and J lost 4 bases. CDR3 amino acids: CASSEGLADTQYF. The DNA of the CDR3 is TGTGCCAGCAGCGAGGGACTAGCAGATACGCAGTATTTT.

CDR3 region: CASSPAVAGELFF. Written as DNA, the CDR3 is TGTGCCAGCAGTCCCGCGGTGGCCGGGGAGCTGTTTTTT. The V and J genes are TRBV6-5 and TRBJ2-2; D gene ambiguous. This CDR3 contains 13 residues. V was cut by 5 bases and J by 6 bases, with 10 bases left in between. Germline-derived CDR1 and CDR2 are MNHEY and SVGAGI.

J is TRBJ2-1 and V is TRBV28; 9 bases agree with TRBD2. CDR1 is MDHEN, CDR2 SYDVKM, per germline. V was clipped by 6 bases and J by 9 bases; unmatched bases: 6. This CDR3 has 13 residues. The CDR3 loop reads CASRRGGQSEQFF. The CDR3, as DNA: TGTGCCAGCAGGCGGGGGGGACAATCTGAGCAGTTCTTC.

The gene calls are TRBV7-3 and TRBJ2-2; D remains ambiguous. This CDR3 is built from 13 residues. Germline V gene lookup returns CDR1 SGHTA and CDR2 FQGTGA. V was trimmed by 2 bases and J by 5 bases, leaving 6 bases between them. CDR3 sequence reads: CASSLAETGELFF. The CDR3 region has the DNA TGTGCCAGCAGCTTAGCGGAAACCGGGGAGCTGTTTTTT.

This clone occurred once. This rearrangement joins TRBV7-2 to TRBJ2-6; 12 positions agree with TRBD2. CDR1 and CDR2 from the germline V gene are SGHTA and FQGNSA. The ends lost 8 bases at V and 0 bases at J; junction bases unmatched: 5. The CDR3 has 17 amino acids. CDR3 DNA sequence: TGTGCCAGCTCCCCTAGCGGGGGGGCCTCTGGGGCCAACGTCCTGACTTTC. This sequence encodes CASSPSGGASGANVLTF.

The rearrangement joins TRBV11-1 to TRBJ2-5, with 10 bases matching TRBD1. CDR1 and CDR2 from the germline V gene are SGHAT and FQDESV (reference sequence). The CDR3 contains 16 residues. V trimming: 3 bases; J trimming: 3 bases; junction bases outside the gene matches: 7. CDR3 DNA: TGTGCCAGCAGCTTCTATCCCGGGACAGGGGAAGAGACCCAGTACTTC. Residues: CASSFYPGTGEETQYF.

This clone was found a few times. V usage is TRBV2 and J usage is TRBJ2-5; TRBD2 aligns across 13 bases. Germline lookup yields CDR1 SNHLY and CDR2 FYNNEI. The CDR3 is 16 residues long. The V segment lost 5 bases and the J segment 5 bases; nucleotides outside the gene matches: 8. The DNA for the CDR3 is TGTGCCAGCAGTTACGGACTAGCGGGAGTAGGGGAGACCCAGTACTTC. As protein: CASSYGLAGVGETQYF. Full variable domain (remainder filled in from reference TRBV2 and TRBJ2-5): EPEVTQTPSHQVTQMGQEVILRCVPISNHLYFYWYRQILGQKVEFLVSFYNNEISEKSEIFDDQFSVERPDGSNFTLKIRSTKLEDSAMYFCASSYGLAGVGETQYFGPGTRLLVL.

The V and J genes are TRBV10-1 and TRBJ2-2; TRBD1 matches 7 bases. The CDR3 consists of 15 residues. V was clipped by 6 bases and J by 0 bases; unmatched bases: 4. The germline V gene encodes CDR1 WNHNN and CDR2 SYGVQD (reference sequence). Here the CDR3 DNA reads TGCGCCAGCAGCGTAGGGGGCTCGAACACCGGGGAGCTGTTTTTT. Protein sequence: CASSVGGSNTGELFF.

The chain recombines TRBV7-2 with TRBJ1-6, with TRBD1 matching 8 bases. In germline, CDR1 is SGHTA, CDR2 FQGNSA. J was trimmed by 9 bases and V by 5 bases; bases with no gene match: 9. This CDR3 has 15 residues. CDR3 bases: TGTGCCAGCAGCCCGCGGACAGGGTCGAGTTCACCCCTCCACTTT. It translates to CASSPRTGSSSPLHF.